This section outlines one T cell receptor (beta chain) sequence together with its context. Its antigen is not known. V was trimmed by 2 bases and J by 0 bases, leaving 8 bases between them. Germline V CDR1 and CDR2: LNHNV, YYDKDF (reference sequence). This CDR3 contains 14 residues. The TCR beta libraries used approximately 2 micrograms of genomic DNA that came from cryopreserved PBMCs. These data belong to a study of cytotoxic CD8 clonotypes in ibrutinib-treated CLL. General study findings and limits: Shared public clonotypes were rare, and on treatment they either got smaller or stayed the same. Increased clonality at ibrutinib response gave way to a return toward baseline at progression. Circulating CD8+ T-cell counts were tracked by baseline clonality, which exceeded that of age-matched healthy donors.

Measured with immunoSEQ multiplex PCR; TCRdb has only the in-frame clones, and not every one. The sample has a few hundred thousand clones; roughly 74% are singletons. The sequences come from PBMCs, collected after 24 months of ibrutinib treatment. The chain combines TRBV15 with TRBJ2-7; D call uncertain. The clonotype was recovered from a human donor with chronic lymphocytic leukemia. The CDR3 nucleotides read TGTGCCACCAGCAGATCCGACGGCTCCTACGAGCAGTACTTC. It codes for CATSRSDGSYEQYF.